This T cell receptor (beta chain) was recovered during a study of blood T cells in healthy people across ages. A sample-barcoded 5' primer and a J-beta primer mix were used in a second PCR of about 7 to 12 cycles. TCRdb independently ran MiXCR on the 5' RACE reads; one entry per CDR3 protein. The table has roughly 570,000 distinct CDR3 sequences, about 26% seen once. Germline V gene sequence: CDR1 DFQATT, CDR2 SNEGSKA (reference sequence). Unmatched junction bases numbered 9, after V lost 6 bases and J lost 4 bases. This CDR3 contains 14 residues. This clonotype was counted between two and nine times.

This TCR was recovered from a woman in her 70s in good health. The specimen sequenced was blood. The chain carries TRBV20-1 and TRBJ2-1; TRBD1 matches at 7 bases. As DNA, the CDR3 is TGCAGTGCCACCGGACAGGTCTTTTACAATGAGCAGTTCTTC. Residues: CSATGQVFYNEQFF.